Listed here are 18 T cell receptor beta chains from one sample, sequenced in a study of blood T cells in healthy people across ages. Together with a sample-barcoded 5' primer, a J-beta primer mix was included in a second PCR lasting about 7 to 11 cycles. In TCRdb, the 5' RACE reads were re-called with MiXCR into one record per CDR3 protein. This table holds about 2 million distinct CDR3 sequences, less than 50% found once. Sequenced material: blood. The receptors were gathered from a woman in her thirties or forties in good health.

This clonotype was observed at least ten times. V and J are TRBV20-1 and TRBJ2-7, with a tentative D call TRBD2 (5 bases). Trimming took 3 bases from V and 2 from J, leaving 14 bases between them. The germline gives CDR1 DFQATT, CDR2 SNEGSKA (reference sequence). The CDR3 contains 14 residues. The CDR3 nucleotides read TGCAGTGCTAGGGGTAGGGAGTCACCCTACGAGCAGTACTTC. Translated: CSARGRESPYEQYF.

Comment on this clonotype: A clone one base away is much larger, so this may be a read error. This chain uses TRBV7-9 with TRBJ2-7; D remains unclear. The CDR3 consists of 13 residues. CDR1 SEHNR and CDR2 FQNEAQ come from the germline V gene (reference sequence). The V gene lost 0 bases and the J gene lost 2 bases, with 5 bases spanning the gap. CDR3 nucleotides: TGTGCCAGCAGCTTAGCACGGACCTACGAGCAGTACTTC. Protein sequence: CASSLARTYEQYF. Full variable domain (remainder filled in from reference TRBV7-9 and TRBJ2-7): DTGVSQNPRHKITKRGQNVTFRCDPISEHNRLYWYRQTLGQGPEFLTYFQNEAQLEKSRLLSDRFSAERPKGSFSTLEIQRTEQGDSAMYLCASSLARTYEQYFGPGTRLTVT.

V usage is TRBV7-6 and J usage is TRBJ1-1; possible D gene TRBD1, 5 bases. V lost 6 bases to trimming and J lost 6 bases, with 17 bases between them. Germline values: CDR1 SGHVS, CDR2 FNYEAQ. The length of the CDR3 is 14 residues. For the CDR3, the DNA is TGTGCCAGCAGTCTCGGGGGGGAAAGGGCTGAAGCTTTCTTT. It encodes CASSLGGERAEAFF.

To note about this clonotype: At one end the junction does not follow the germline gene, possibly because of a read error. This sequence joins TRBV5-1 and TRBJ2-7, with D hard to call. This CDR3 contains 13 residues. Germline V gene data show CDR1 as SGHRS and CDR2 as YFSETQ. In DNA, the CDR3 is TGCGCAAGCAGGCCCGGAATGGGTTACGAGCAGTACTTC. Protein sequence: CASRPGMGYEQYF.

The rearrangement links TRBV6-2 or TRBV6-3 to TRBJ2-5; 7 nucleotides match TRBD2. Unmatched junction bases numbered 14, after V lost 5 bases and J lost 2 bases. The germline CDR1 and CDR2 sequences are MNHEY and SVGEGT. The CDR3 consists of 17 residues. The CDR3 region has the DNA TGTGCCAGCAGTGAGGGTAATCGGGGGGTAAGACAAGAGACCCAGTACTTC. Translation gives CASSEGNRGVRQETQYF.

V usage is TRBV7-2 and J usage is TRBJ1-5, with D perhaps matching TRBD1 (6 bases). CDR1 is SGHTA, CDR2 FQGNSA, per germline. Trimming took 5 bases from V and 2 from J, leaving 16 bases between them. This CDR3 has 16 amino acids. The chain's CDR3 is CASSRNGGAGNQPQHF. The CDR3 DNA reads TGTGCCAGCAGCCGAAACGGGGGCGCGGGCAATCAGCCCCAGCATTTT.

CDR3 sequence (DNA): TGCGCCAGCAGCGGAGGCGGGGGTACGGGTCAGCCCCAGCATTTT. It yields the protein CASSGGGGTGQPQHF. J is TRBJ1-5 and V is TRBV10-2; a weak D match, TRBD1 (5 bases). The V end was cut by 6 bases, the J end by 6 bases, with 18 bases between. This CDR3 is 15 amino acids long. Germline CDR1 is WSHSY and CDR2 is SAAADI.

The chain is built from TRBV28 and TRBJ1-1; D is undetermined. Deletions cut 5 bases from V and 1 base from J, with 14 bases between. CDR3 size: 15 residues. The germline V gene encodes CDR1 MDHEN and CDR2 SYDVKM. The chain's CDR3 is CASSPRYRGNTEAFF. The CDR3 DNA follows: TGTGCCAGCAGTCCCCGGTATCGGGGGAACACTGAAGCTTTCTTT. The complete variable domain, with remaining parts taken from reference TRBV28 and TRBJ1-1, reads DVKVTQSSRYLVKRTGEKVFLECVQDMDHENMFWYRQDPGLGLRLIYFSYDVKMKEKGDIPEGYSVSREKKERFSLILESASTNQTSMYLCASSPRYRGNTEAFFGQGTRLTVV.

This clonotype was seen just once. The V call is TRBV7-9, the J call TRBJ2-1, with 7 bases fitting TRBD1. Trimming removed 6 bases from V and 0 bases from J; junction bases left unmatched: 11. The CDR3 is 17 residues long. Germline CDR1 is SEHNR and CDR2 is FQNEAQ (reference sequence). Here the CDR3 reads CASRTGETGYSYNEQFF. In nucleotides, the CDR3 is TGTGCCAGCAGGACCGGGGAGACAGGGTACTCCTACAATGAGCAGTTCTTC.

This clonotype was seen at least ten times. This chain uses TRBV29-1 with TRBJ2-3; D uncertain. Germline loops: CDR1 SQVTM, CDR2 ANQGSEA. The CDR3 is 14 residues long. Here the CDR3 reads CSESLGIGTDTQYF. CDR3 DNA: TGCAGTGAGTCCTTGGGGATTGGCACAGATACGCAGTATTTT.

This clonotype came up a few times. The rearrangement uses TRBV24-1 and TRBJ1-2, with TRBD1 identical over 8 bases. The CDR3 consists of 15 residues. Germline V lookup: CDR1 KGHDR, CDR2 SFDVKD. With 3 bases clipped from V and 3 bases from J, the junction kept 5 bases outside the gene matches. As DNA, the CDR3 is TGTGCCACCAGTGATGCCGGGACAGGCGACTATGGCTACACCTTC. It codes for CATSDAGTGDYGYTF.

The gene calls are TRBV4-1 and TRBJ2-5; D tentatively reads TRBD1 or TRBD2 (5 bases each). CDR3 length: 14 residues. The germline V gene encodes CDR1 MGHRA and CDR2 YSYEKL. With 1 base removed from V and 11 bases from J, the gap between germline ends came to 17 bases. CDR3 in amino acids: CASSQAQGEPEQYF. The CDR3 region has the DNA TGCGCCAGCAGCCAAGCCCAGGGAGAGCCTGAGCAGTACTTC.

The CDR3 spells CASSTDDMGLAGGDTQYF. The CDR3 bases are TGTGCCAGCAGCACAGATGATATGGGGCTAGCGGGGGGGGATACGCAGTATTTT. This rearrangement joins TRBV9 to TRBJ2-3, with 12 bases that match TRBD2. Trimming took 4 bases from V and 6 from J; bases not matched to a gene: 15. Germline-derived CDR1 and CDR2 are SGDLS and YYNGEE. This CDR3 region has 18 residues. Full variable domain (rest looked up from reference TRBV9 and TRBJ2-3): DSGVTQTPKHLITATGQRVTLRCSPRSGDLSVYWYQQSLDQGLQFLIQYYNGEERAKGNILERFSAQQFPDLHSELNLSSLELGDSALYFCASSTDDMGLAGGDTQYFGPGTRLTVL.

The genes are TRBV7-3 and TRBJ2-1; 11 bases are a match to TRBD2. J was trimmed by 9 bases and V by 5 bases; bases with no gene match: 9. This CDR3 comprises 15 residues. Germline V CDR1 and CDR2: SGHTA, FQGTGA. CDR3 loop: CASSRTGSGGVEQFF. The CDR3 DNA is TGTGCCAGCAGCCGCACAGGTAGCGGGGGGGTTGAGCAGTTCTTC.

This rearrangement joins TRBV7-2 to TRBJ2-3, with 10 bases that match TRBD1. CDR3 length equals 18 residues. CDR1 SGHTA and CDR2 FQGNSA come from the germline V gene. V dropped 1 base and J dropped 0; count of bases not matched to a gene: 7. CDR3 in amino acids: CASSLEGTGVLSTDTQYF. The CDR3 DNA is TGTGCCAGCAGCTTAGAGGGGACAGGGGTCCTAAGCACAGATACGCAGTATTTT.

V and J are TRBV6-2 or TRBV6-3 and TRBJ2-7, with D unclear. Trimming stripped 6 bases from V and 6 bases from J, with 12 bases between. This CDR3 is 12 amino acids long. CDR1 is MNHEY and CDR2 is SVGEGT in the germline V gene. This CDR3 reads CASSQGRTEQYF. The CDR3 nucleotides read TGTGCCAGCAGCCAAGGACGCACCGAGCAGTACTTC.

CDR3 DNA sequence: TGCGCCAGCAGCTTGACAGACTCACAGGCCAGGGAGACCCAGTACTTC. It codes for CASSLTDSQARETQYF. V gene TRBV5-1 combines with J gene TRBJ2-5; tentative D call: TRBD1 (5 bases). Deletions cut 1 base from V and 5 bases from J, with 18 bases between. This CDR3 has 16 residues. Germline lookup yields CDR1 SGHRS and CDR2 YFSETQ. Supplemented by reference TRBV5-1 and TRBJ2-5, the full variable domain reads KAGVTQTPRYLIKTRGQQVTLSCSPISGHRSVSWYQQTPGQGLQFLFEYFSETQRNKGNFPGRFSGRQFSNSRSEMNVSTLELGDSALYLCASSLTDSQARETQYFGPGTRLLVL.

The rearrangement joins TRBV5-5 to TRBJ1-4, with D uncertain. The CDR3 consists of 12 residues. Germline V gene data show CDR1 as SGHKS and CDR2 as YYEKEE (reference sequence). V shed 7 bases and J shed 8 bases, with 12 bases lying between them. CDR3 in DNA: TGTGCCAGCGCGGGCCCCACCGAAAAACTGTTTTTT. This translates into CASAGPTEKLFF.